This TCR beta chain is from a study of T-cell reconstitution after alpha-beta-depleted transplantation in children (TCRdb year 2016). With respect to the entire study: T-cell immune reconstitution after TCRalphabeta/CD19-depleted allogeneic hematopoietic cell transplantation in children was quantitatively tracked in the study by means of TCR repertoire profiling.

This clonotype came up a few times. Its specific antigen is unknown. Per-nucleotide qualities are absent, and no much larger clonotype sits a single base away. Receptors were amplified or captured by PCR. Sequenced using an Illumina HiSeq 2500. TCR library preparation used molecular barcoding, with unique molecular identifiers applied to normalize quantification of the TCRbeta repertoire. TCRdb took the public reads, trimmed them with fastp at Q25, ran MiXCR for clone calling and kept in-frame beta chains. Each record represents a unique CDR3 protein, reported with the most common genes and DNA among its rows. The sample contains just under 550,000 distinct CDR3 sequences, about 17% of them found a single time. The ten largest clones take up about 3.1% of the sample. This clonotype originated in a human donor who donated a stem cell graft to a child with acute lymphoblastic leukemia. This sample comprised PBMCs from the stem cell graft donor, obtained from the stem cell graft.

The DNA sequence reads TGTGCCAGCAGCCGCGGTGGGAACTACAATGAGCAGTTCTTC. It is translated as CASSRGGNYNEQFF. The chain is encoded by TRBV12-3 or TRBV12-4 joined to TRBJ2-1; the D gene identity is not certain. Its CDR3 holds 14 amino acids, cysteine through phenylalanine. CDR3 DNA only is kept here, 42 bases in frame from base 1. V is clipped by 6 bases and J by 3 bases, and the sequence between their germline boundaries is 12 bases long.